Each of the 21 T cell receptor beta chains below was sequenced from the same sample in a study of blood T cell repertoires in COVID-19. TCRdb's table, derived via immunoSEQ multiplex PCR, lists solely in-frame clones and lacks some. Here the sample spans roughly 140,000 clones, about 84% being singletons. Sample: peripheral blood. The receptors come from a woman older than 75 in a cohort sampled during active or convalescent COVID-19.

This chain links TRBV18 with TRBJ1-5; 9 bases are a match to TRBD1. The CDR3 is made up of 17 amino acids. Looked up from germline, CDR1 is KGHSH and CDR2 is LQKENI. The trim removed 3 bases at V and 0 bases at J, leaving 6 bases unmatched. The CDR3 here is CASSPRTGEGSNQPQHF. CDR3 bases: TGTGCCAGCTCACCTAGGACAGGGGAGGGTAGCAATCAGCCCCAGCATTTT.

The chain has TRBV6-5 and TRBJ1-2, with a weak D call TRBD1 (5 bases). CDR1 MNHEY and CDR2 SVGAGI come from the germline V gene. CDR3 length: 15 residues. Trimming took 5 bases from V and 0 from J, leaving 13 bases between them. For the CDR3, the DNA is TGTGCCAGCAGTCAATTACCGGGGGCTAACTATGGCTACACCTTC. Its protein product is CASSQLPGANYGYTF.

This chain uses TRBV7-6 with TRBJ1-1; possibly TRBD1 for D (6 bases). This CDR3 spans 16 amino acids. Trimming took off 0 bases at V and 0 bases at J, with 11 bases between the two ends. CDR1 and CDR2 (germline): SGHVS, FNYEAQ. The CDR3 DNA sequence: TGTGCCAGCAGCTTAGCGGTGGACAGATTGAACACTGAAGCTTTCTTT. Translating gives CASSLAVDRLNTEAFF.

The chain combines TRBV5-1 with TRBJ2-3; 11 bases line up with TRBD2. Losses at the gene ends were 0 bases for V and 6 bases for J; bases not matched to a gene: 6. Germline V CDR1 and CDR2: SGHRS, YFSETQ. The CDR3 is made up of 16 amino acids. In nucleotides, the CDR3 is TGCGCCAGCAGCTTGGAGCCTAGCGGGGGGCTGGATACGCAGTATTTT. Translation: CASSLEPSGGLDTQYF.

This clone showed up just a few times. The chain carries TRBV27 and TRBJ2-2, with 8 bases identical to TRBD1. Germline CDR1 MNHEY, CDR2 SMNVEV (reference sequence). CDR3 size: 19 residues. Trimming cost V 0 bases and J 5 bases; bases outside gene matches: 14. The CDR3 DNA sequence: TGTGCCAGCAGTTTATCATCCCGATTGGCAGGGGGCGCTACCGGGGAGCTGTTTTTT. Protein sequence: CASSLSSRLAGGATGELFF.

Concerning this clone: Relative to the germline gene, one junction end is altered; a read error may explain this. This chain uses TRBV7-9 with TRBJ1-2, with 8 nucleotides matching TRBD1. There are 14 residues in the CDR3. Germline values: CDR1 SEHNR, CDR2 FQNEAQ (reference sequence). The CDR3 region is CASSPGTGLRLGDF. The CDR3 region has the DNA TGTGCCAGCAGCCCGGGGACAGGACTAAGGTTGGGAGACTTC.

The chain uses TRBV10-3 and TRBJ1-4; no reliable D call. In germline, CDR1 is ENHRY, CDR2 SYGVKD. The CDR3 covers 14 residues. V was shortened by 0 bases and J by 6 bases, with 8 bases between the two germline ends. The CDR3 reads CAISESGGDEKLFF. CDR3 sequence (DNA): TGTGCCATCAGTGAGTCGGGCGGGGATGAAAAACTGTTTTTT.

The chain uses TRBV7-2 and TRBJ2-7; TRBD2 matches 8 bases. The CDR3 has 15 residues. Trimming cost V 5 bases and J 7 bases; bases outside gene matches: 13. Germline CDR1 is SGHTA and CDR2 is FQGNSA. CDR3 coding DNA: TGTGCCAGCAGCGCAAAACCGGGGGGGCCGGGGGAGCAGTACGTC. Its translation is CASSAKPGGPGEQYV.

The J gene is TRBJ2-7, the V gene TRBV7-3; 7 bases fit TRBD1. In germline, CDR1 is SGHTA, CDR2 FQGTGA. The CDR3 has 13 residues. V shed 5 bases, J shed 6 bases, and the junction held 7 bases outside the gene matches. In DNA, the CDR3 is TGTGCCAGCAGCCTGGCCCGGGACAGCGAGCAGTACGTC. It encodes CASSLARDSEQYV.

The rearrangement uses TRBV4-3 and TRBJ1-2; 9 bases are a match to TRBD1. V dropped 4 bases and J dropped 8; count of bases not matched to a gene: 5. The V gene's germline CDR1 is LGHNA and CDR2 YSLEER. The CDR3 has 13 amino acids. In DNA form, the CDR3 reads TGCGCCAGCAGCCCACAGGGGGCGCTGGGCTACACCTTC. It codes for CASSPQGALGYTF.

This clone was observed a single time. The chain carries TRBV19 and TRBJ1-2, with 7 bases aligning to TRBD1. J was trimmed by 8 bases and V by 6 bases; bases with no gene match: 9. The CDR3 is 13 amino acids. Germline CDR1 and CDR2: LNHDA and SQIVND (reference sequence). CDR3 in amino acids: CASRPDRDQGYTF. CDR3 bases: TGTGCCAGTAGGCCTGACAGGGACCAAGGCTACACCTTC.

The chain has TRBV21-1 and TRBJ1-2. TRBV21-1 is assigned pseudogene status. The CDR3 is 13 amino acids. The chain's CDR3 is CASPPGSNYGYTF. CDR3 in DNA: TGTGCCAGTCCCCCGGGATCTAACTATGGCTACACCTTC.

The rearrangement uses TRBV7-2 and TRBJ2-5; 9 positions agree with TRBD2. Per the germline V gene, CDR1 is SGHTA and CDR2 is FQGNSA. Germline trimming cut 7 bases from V and 5 bases from J; bases unmatched to any gene: 8. The CDR3 sequence is 14 residues long. CDR3 sequence (DNA): TGTGCCAGCAACAACGGACTAGCGTTTGAGACCCAGTACTTC. As protein: CASNNGLAFETQYF. Variable domain in full (rest from reference TRBV7-2 and TRBJ2-5): GAGVSQSPSNKVTEKGKDVELRCDPISGHTALYWYRQSLGQGLEFLIYFQGNSAPDKSGLPSDRFSAERTGGSVSTLTIQRTQQEDSAVYLCASNNGLAFETQYFGPGTRLLVL.

The rearrangement links TRBV4-1 to TRBJ2-1; 10 positions agree with TRBD1. The trim removed 2 bases at V and 6 bases at J, leaving 10 bases unmatched. The CDR3 has 17 residues. In germline, CDR1 is MGHRA, CDR2 YSYEKL. In nucleotides, the CDR3 is TGCGCCAGCAGCCAACTACTCCGGGACAGGGGCGGCAATGAGCAGTTCTTC. Translated, it gives CASSQLLRDRGGNEQFF.

This rearrangement joins TRBV6-6 to TRBJ2-7; possible D gene TRBD2, 6 bases. Germline CDR1 MNHNY, CDR2 SVGAGI (reference sequence). The CDR3 consists of 14 residues. The ends were cut back, 0 bases at V and 5 bases at J, with 11 bases in the middle. CDR3 sequence reads: CASSYSVGGHEQYF. The CDR3 region has the DNA TGTGCCAGCAGTTACTCTGTGGGAGGCCACGAGCAGTACTTC.

The rearrangement uses TRBV5-1 and TRBJ2-7; no clear D. From germline, CDR1 is SGHRS and CDR2 YFSETQ. V was cut by 4 bases and J by 3 bases, with 14 bases left in between. The CDR3 runs 14 residues. CDR3 DNA sequence: TGCGCCAGCAGCACCGGTGAACCCCACTACGAGCAGTACTTC. Amino acids: CASSTGEPHYEQYF.

The gene calls are TRBV10-3 and TRBJ1-5, with D possibly matching TRBD1 (6 bases). The CDR3 runs to 15 residues. Trimming left V 1 base short and J 6 bases short, with 13 bases between. The germline CDR1 and CDR2 sequences are ENHRY and SYGVKD. CDR3 bases: TGTGCCATCAGTGAGTTGGCAGGGGATAGTCAGCCCCAGCATTTT. Protein: CAISELAGDSQPQHF.

V gene TRBV18 combines with J gene TRBJ2-7; TRBD2 matches at 11 bases. This CDR3 comprises 14 residues. Germline CDR1 KGHSH, CDR2 LQKENI. Trimming took 5 bases from V and 2 from J; bases not matched to a gene: 2. The CDR3 sequence is CASSLAGGAYEQYF. CDR3 coding DNA: TGTGCCAGCTCATTAGCGGGGGGGGCCTACGAGCAGTACTTC. Together with reference TRBV18 and TRBJ2-7, the CDR3 gives the full variable domain: NAGVMQNPRHLVRRRGQEARLRCSPMKGHSHVYWYRQLPEEGLKFMVYLQKENIIDESGMPKERFSAEFPKEGPSILRIQQVVRGDSAAYFCASSLAGGAYEQYFGPGTRLTVT.

In its sample, this clone was seen many times. The gene calls are TRBV2 and TRBJ2-3; TRBD2 is a possible D gene (6 bases). V shed 0 bases and J shed 10 bases, with 8 bases lying between them. CDR1 and CDR2 from the germline V gene are SNHLY and FYNNEI. This CDR3 is 12 amino acids long. The CDR3: CASSEARGSQYF. The CDR3 DNA follows: TGTGCCAGCAGTGAAGCGCGGGGATCGCAGTATTTT.

About this clone itself: Additional DNA sequences in this sample encode the identical CDR3. The genes are TRBV19 and TRBJ2-1; D is undetermined. Germline CDR1 and CDR2: LNHDA and SQIVND (reference sequence). V lost 1 base and J 5 bases, leaving 6 bases between the germline ends. The CDR3 is made up of 13 amino acids. The DNA for the CDR3 is TGTGCCAGTAGTATAGGTCAGAACAATGAGCAGTTCTTC. Its translation is CASSIGQNNEQFF.

This rearrangement joins TRBV5-6 to TRBJ1-4; 8 nucleotides line up with TRBD1. Trimming cost V 5 bases and J 8 bases; bases outside gene matches: 8. CDR3 length: 14 amino acids. Germline V gene sequence: CDR1 SGHDT, CDR2 YYEEEE. The CDR3 nucleotides are TGTGCCAGCAGGAAACAGGGGGTATGGGAAAAACTGTTTTTT. It specifies CASRKQGVWEKLFF.